The TCR beta chain under discussion was sequenced for a study of early T cells in non-severe SARS-CoV-2 infection. Study in general: Sequencing input comprised bulk RNA from unsorted whole blood; chain pairing was not available.

With 4 bases removed from V and 3 bases from J, the gap between germline ends came to 11 bases. Looked up from germline, CDR1 is SNHLY and CDR2 is FYNNEI. The CDR3 consists of 14 residues. For this clonotype: Its target is not known.

General study results and limits: In VDJdb matching, anti-spike CD8 responses were favored while private and CD4 specificities went missing.

As part of library construction, unique molecular identifiers were attached to individual cDNA molecules. A single record per CDR3 protein comes from TCRdb applying MiXCR to the 5' RACE reads. This sample yields 45,000 to 55,000 distinct CDR3 sequences, of which 11% are seen a single time; more than 8.5% belongs to the top ten. Sequenced material: whole blood. This clonotype was sampled from an adult who was a healthcare worker with PCR-confirmed SARS-CoV-2 infection or an uninfected control (not recorded which). The chain links TRBV2 to TRBJ2-3, with D possibly being TRBD1 (6 bases). CDR3 protein: CASSVQGITDTQYF. The CDR3 region has the DNA TGTGCCAGCAGTGTTCAGGGGATTACAGATACGCAGTATTTT.